These 22 T cell receptor beta chains were all obtained from the same sample, sequenced in a study of shared T cell receptors in the human thymus (dated by TCRdb to the early 2020s). Receptor libraries were prepared by the immunoSEQ multiplex PCR assay. TCRdb carries this immuneACCESS record with in-frame sequences only. Its versions omit some clonotypes, under half of them owing to an unresolved V gene in the studies checked, with the rest unexplained. The sample table records over 450,000 clones; about 80% of these occur just once. 0.01% to 0.015% of the sample belongs to the ten largest clones. These data are also associated with another study on human thymus T cells.

Sequencing input: thymocytes. These receptors came from a boy less than two years old with a congenital heart defect. Donor details come from another sample of the same person, matched by shared clones.

V and J are TRBV5-1 and TRBJ2-1; TRBD2 matches at 11 bases. The CDR3 extends over 17 amino acids. V lost 5 bases and J lost 7; bases outside the gene matches: 14. Germline-derived CDR1 and CDR2 are SGHRS and YFSETQ. The CDR3 nucleotides are TGCGCCAGCAGGTGGAGACTAGCGGGGCTCGCGGGGAATGAGCAGTTCTTC. Protein: CASRWRLAGLAGNEQFF.

The rearrangement links TRBV13 to TRBJ2-3, with 7 bases that match TRBD2. CDR3 length: 14 amino acids. The ends lost 4 bases at V and 6 bases at J; junction bases unmatched: 7. CDR1 PRHDT and CDR2 FYEKMQ come from the germline V gene (reference sequence). The CDR3 here is CASSSGLVGDTQYF. For the CDR3, the DNA is TGTGCCAGCAGCTCAGGACTAGTAGGGGATACGCAGTATTTT. Complete variable domain (other parts from reference TRBV13 and TRBJ2-3): AAGVIQSPRHLIKEKRETATLKCYPIPRHDTVYWYQQGPGQDPQFLISFYEKMQSDKGSIPDRFSAQQFSDYHSELNMSSLELGDSALYFCASSSGLVGDTQYFGPGTRLTVL.

The V gene is TRBV19, the J gene TRBJ2-7; D is ambiguous. Deletions cut 6 bases from V and 2 bases from J, with 14 bases between. Per the germline V gene, CDR1 is LNHDA and CDR2 is SQIVND (reference sequence). The CDR3 has 14 residues. The CDR3 bases are TGTGCCAGTAGAAACAGATCTTCCACCTACGAGCAGTACTTC. Protein sequence: CASRNRSSTYEQYF. Filled out from reference TRBV19 and TRBJ2-7, the complete variable domain reads DGGITQSPKYLFRKEGQNVTLSCEQNLNHDAMYWYRQDPGQGLRLIYYSQIVNDFQKGDIAEGYSVSREKKESFPLTVTSAQKNPTAFYLCASRNRSSTYEQYFGPGTRLTVT.

This clone is a singleton in its sample. V gene TRBV28 combines with J gene TRBJ2-3; TRBD1 might be the D (6 bases). CDR1 is MDHEN, CDR2 SYDVKM, per germline. V lost 11 bases and J lost 2, with 17 bases in between. The CDR3 is 14 amino acids. The CDR3 DNA follows: TGTGCCGCCACCCCTGGGACACACACAGATACGCAGTATTTT. Its protein is CAATPGTHTDTQYF.

This rearrangement joins TRBV5-8 to TRBJ2-1, with 7 bases lining up with TRBD2. The V segment lost 0 bases and the J segment 0 bases; nucleotides outside the gene matches: 9. The V gene's germline CDR1 is SGHTS and CDR2 YDEGEE. This CDR3 is built from 18 residues. DNA for the CDR3: TGTGCCAGCAGCTTGGGGTTTTTGGCGGGAGCCTCCTACAATGAGCAGTTCTTC. Translation: CASSLGFLAGASYNEQFF.

This clone showed up just once. The chain has TRBV30 and TRBJ2-3; possibly TRBD2 for D (5 bases). This CDR3 has 14 amino acids. Trimming cost V 4 bases and J 3 bases, with 14 bases left between them. CDR1 and CDR2 (germline): GTSNPN, SVGIG (reference sequence). The DNA for the CDR3 is TGTGCCTGGACCCTCCCAGAGGGTACAGATACGCAGTATTTT. Translated, it gives CAWTLPEGTDTQYF.

The chain has TRBV19 and TRBJ1-1, with D uncertain. The CDR3 extends over 13 amino acids. Germline loops: CDR1 LNHDA, CDR2 SQIVND (reference sequence). V gave up 5 bases and J gave up 1 base, with 8 bases separating them. The DNA for the CDR3 is TGTGCCAGTAGTCTCCGAGGGAACACTGAAGCTTTCTTT. It codes for CASSLRGNTEAFF.

This chain links TRBV27 with TRBJ1-4; TRBD1 agrees at 7 bases. Looked up from germline, CDR1 is MNHEY and CDR2 is SMNVEV (reference sequence). The CDR3 totals 14 residues. V shed 5 bases, J shed 4 bases, and the junction held 4 bases outside the gene matches. The CDR3 region is CASSHGQVNEKLFF. The CDR3 DNA follows: TGTGCCAGCAGTCACGGACAGGTTAATGAAAAACTGTTTTTT.

The chain has TRBV28 and TRBJ2-1; 8 bases line up with TRBD1. CDR3 length: 16 amino acids. J was trimmed by 2 bases and V by 0 bases; bases with no gene match: 3. Germline V gene data show CDR1 as MDHEN and CDR2 as SYDVKM. CDR3 sequence reads: CASSLCEDRAYNEQFF. The CDR3 region has the DNA TGTGCCAGCAGTTTATGTGAGGACAGGGCCTACAATGAGCAGTTCTTC. Full variable domain (missing parts from reference TRBV28 and TRBJ2-1): DVKVTQSSRYLVKRTGEKVFLECVQDMDHENMFWYRQDPGLGLRLIYFSYDVKMKEKGDIPEGYSVSREKKERFSLILESASTNQTSMYLCASSLCEDRAYNEQFFGPGTRLTVL.

V and J are TRBV2 and TRBJ1-1; 8 bases align to TRBD1. V lost 6 bases, J lost 0 bases, and 9 bases stayed unmatched. The germline V gene encodes CDR1 SNHLY and CDR2 FYNNEI. The CDR3 consists of 16 residues. The CDR3 spells CASSKTGGDLNTEAFF. Here the CDR3 DNA reads TGTGCCAGCAGCAAAACAGGGGGGGATTTGAACACTGAAGCTTTCTTT.

The chain has TRBV19 and TRBJ1-5; a possible D gene is TRBD1 (5 bases). The CDR3 consists of 19 residues. V lost 5 bases to trimming and J lost 1 base, with 24 bases between them. Germline V gives CDR1 LNHDA, CDR2 SQIVND (reference sequence). The CDR3 sequence: CASSAHPDRGDVSNQPQHF. The CDR3 nucleotides are TGTGCCAGTAGTGCCCACCCCGACCGGGGGGATGTCAGCAATCAGCCCCAGCATTTT.

The chain links TRBV30 to TRBJ1-5, with 8 positions matching TRBD1. Looked up from germline, CDR1 is GTSNPN and CDR2 is SVGIG (reference sequence). Trimming cost V 5 bases and J 0 bases; bases outside gene matches: 6. The CDR3 totals 15 residues. CDR3 loop: CAWQQGEDSNQPQHF. The CDR3 nucleotides read TGTGCCTGGCAACAGGGGGAAGATAGCAATCAGCCCCAGCATTTT.

The table lists this clone with a few counts. The V and J genes are TRBV5-1 and TRBJ2-3, with D perhaps TRBD1 (5 bases). CDR1 is SGHRS and CDR2 is YFSETQ in the germline V gene. The CDR3 runs 17 residues. The V and J ends lost 1 base and 3 bases respectively, with 18 bases between them. The CDR3 DNA reads as TGCGCCAGCAGCTTGTTGATATATGGCAGGGAAACAGATACGCAGTATTTT. Translation: CASSLLIYGRETDTQYF.

V and J are TRBV27 and TRBJ2-7, with TRBD2 identical over 9 bases. J was trimmed by 0 bases and V by 6 bases; bases with no gene match: 9. CDR3 size: 16 residues. Germline V CDR1 and CDR2: MNHEY, SMNVEV (reference sequence). The CDR3 here is CASRGGTSRSSYEQYF. CDR3 in DNA: TGTGCCAGCAGAGGAGGGACTAGCAGGAGCTCCTACGAGCAGTACTTC.

The J gene is TRBJ2-3, the V gene TRBV18, with D possibly TRBD2 on 7 matching bases. Germline V gives CDR1 KGHSH, CDR2 LQKENI. This CDR3 contains 20 residues. V lost 3 bases and J lost 0, with 25 bases in between. The CDR3 spells CASSPGASGLMMGSTDTQYF. The CDR3 DNA sequence: TGTGCCAGCTCACCGGGGGCTAGCGGTTTGATGATGGGTAGCACAGATACGCAGTATTTT.

The V call is TRBV19, the J call TRBJ1-2; no definite D call. From germline, CDR1 is LNHDA and CDR2 SQIVND (reference sequence). The CDR3 extends over 17 amino acids. V was shortened by 2 bases and J by 8 bases, with 24 bases between the two germline ends. CDR3 bases: TGTGCCAGTAGTATAAGGCTCCCCACAAGTACGGGGTACGGCTACACCTTC. It specifies CASSIRLPTSTGYGYTF.

This clone was observed a few times. This chain uses TRBV5-8 with TRBJ2-7; 8 bases are shared with TRBD2. The germline gives CDR1 SGHTS, CDR2 YDEGEE. J was trimmed by 0 bases and V by 4 bases; bases with no gene match: 6. CDR3 length equals 15 residues. The CDR3 region has the DNA TGTGCCAGCAGCCAGACTAGCGAGAGCTCCTACGAGCAGTACTTC. The encoded protein is CASSQTSESSYEQYF. The whole variable domain, filled in from reference TRBV5-8 and TRBJ2-7, reads EAGVTQSPTHLIKTRGQQATLRCSPISGHTSVYWYQQALGLGLQFLLWYDEGEERNRGNFPPRFSGRQFPNYSSELNVNALELEDSALYLCASSQTSESSYEQYFGPGTRLTVT.

The chain carries TRBV27 and TRBJ1-4; TRBD1 is a possible D gene (5 bases). V lost 6 bases and J 8 bases, leaving 22 bases between the germline ends. CDR1 is MNHEY, CDR2 SMNVEV, per germline (reference sequence). The length of the CDR3 is 16 residues. The CDR3 is CASSPPAGPYQEKLFF. The CDR3 nucleotides read TGTGCCAGCAGCCCACCCGCAGGGCCATATCAGGAAAAACTGTTTTTT.

The J gene is TRBJ2-2, the V gene TRBV29-1, with a possible D match to TRBD1 (5 bases). V was shortened by 7 bases and J by 2 bases, with 23 bases between the two germline ends. The CDR3 length is 17 residues. The germline V gene has CDR1 SQVTM and CDR2 ANQGSEA. CDR3 amino acids: CSAKFLKGVPNTGELFF. CDR3 bases: TGCAGCGCGAAGTTTCTCAAAGGGGTGCCTAACACCGGGGAGCTGTTTTTT.

This clone appeared once. The chain carries TRBV9 and TRBJ2-7, with D tentatively TRBD2 (6 bases). V was trimmed by 0 bases and J by 2 bases, leaving 12 bases between them. Germline V lookup: CDR1 SGDLS, CDR2 YYNGEE. The CDR3 covers 15 residues. The CDR3 region has the DNA TGTGCCAGCAGCGTAGGATATGGAGGGACCTACGAGCAGTACTTC. This gives the protein CASSVGYGGTYEQYF.

The V gene is TRBV29-1, the J gene TRBJ1-1, with D perhaps TRBD1 (5 bases). Trimming left V 7 bases short and J 0 bases short, with 21 bases between. The V gene's germline CDR1 is SQVTM and CDR2 ANQGSEA. This CDR3 region has 16 residues. CDR3 loop: CSAGGLTGLMNTEAFF. CDR3 coding DNA: TGCAGCGCCGGAGGGCTCACAGGACTGATGAACACTGAAGCTTTCTTT.

The gene calls are TRBV7-2 and TRBJ2-7, with TRBD2 as a possible D gene (6 bases). The CDR3 covers 14 residues. V gave up 5 bases and J gave up 8 bases, with 19 bases separating them. From germline, CDR1 is SGHTA and CDR2 FQGNSA. The CDR3 DNA follows: TGTGCCAGCAGCCAGACTAGGCCTCCGGATCAGCAGTACTTC. It yields the protein CASSQTRPPDQQYF.